These 21 T cell receptor beta chains came from one sample sequenced in a study of OX40 agonist ivuxolimab in advanced cancers. TCRdb's copy holds only in-frame clones and misses some; the assay was immunoSEQ multiplex PCR. The sample has around 60,000 clones, around 75% seen once. The sequences come from CD4+ or CD8+ T cells sorted from blood, collected in a trial of the OX40 agonist ivuxolimab. These receptors all stem from an adult with an advanced solid tumor such as melanoma, head and neck, liver or kidney cancer.

The V gene is TRBV19, the J gene TRBJ1-5; 7 nucleotides line up with TRBD1. This CDR3 region has 15 residues. The junction had 8 bases not matched to a gene; V was cut back by 4 bases and J by 5 bases. Germline CDR1 reads LNHDA; CDR2 reads SQIVND (reference sequence). The CDR3: CASSSRTGGDQPQHF. The DNA for the CDR3 is TGTGCCAGTAGTAGCAGGACAGGAGGTGATCAGCCCCAGCATTTT.

The chain employs TRBV4-1 and TRBJ2-7; perhaps TRBD1 as D (6 bases). CDR3 length: 14 amino acids. V lost 4 bases, J lost 1 base, and 11 bases lay in between. Per the germline V gene, CDR1 is MGHRA and CDR2 is YSYEKL. DNA for the CDR3: TGCGCCAGCAGCCGAACGGACAGTTCCTACGAGCAGTACTTC. This translates into CASSRTDSSYEQYF.

This rearrangement joins TRBV7-8 to TRBJ1-1; D is ambiguous. Trimming pared 5 bases from V and 0 bases from J, leaving 10 bases between. This CDR3 contains 14 residues. In germline, CDR1 is SGHVS, CDR2 FQNEAQ. CDR3 DNA sequence: TGTGCCAGCAGCCTGGGAACCATGAACACTGAAGCTTTCTTT. Its translation is CASSLGTMNTEAFF.

The chain combines TRBV11-3 with TRBJ2-2; a weak D match, TRBD1 (5 bases). The length of the CDR3 is 13 residues. Germline V gene data show CDR1 as SGHNT and CDR2 as YENEEA. Trimming removed 5 bases from V and 7 bases from J, with 11 bases in between. CDR3 amino acids: CASSRGILGELFF. Written as DNA, the CDR3 is TGTGCCAGCAGCAGGGGCATCCTCGGGGAGCTGTTTTTT.

The V gene is TRBV7-2, the J gene TRBJ1-5; the D is unclear. V was pared by 1 base and J by 0 bases, with 13 bases between. CDR1 SGHTA and CDR2 FQGNSA come from the germline V gene. The CDR3 has 17 amino acids. The CDR3 nucleotides read TGTGCCAGCAGCTTAGATCTCCGACCCAATAGCAATCAGCCCCAGCATTTT. Translation: CASSLDLRPNSNQPQHF.

V and J are TRBV27 and TRBJ2-5; perhaps TRBD2 as D (6 bases). The CDR3 is 15 amino acids. V shed 7 bases and J shed 7 bases, with 22 bases lying between them. Germline CDR1 MNHEY, CDR2 SMNVEV (reference sequence). The CDR3 coding sequence is TGTGCCAGCAAACTCCTCAGCGGGCCCTTGGGGACCCAGTACTTC. Its protein is CASKLLSGPLGTQYF.

This chain uses TRBV19 with TRBJ1-2, with a possible D match to TRBD1 (5 bases). Germline lookup yields CDR1 LNHDA and CDR2 SQIVND (reference sequence). V lost 8 bases, J lost 8 bases, and 15 bases lay in between. The CDR3 has 12 residues. CDR3 coding DNA: TGTGCCAGTGCATACGGGGCACGGGGCTACACCTTC. It yields the protein CASAYGARGYTF.

This CDR3 reads CASSSTSGVSSYNEQFF. The CDR3 DNA reads as TGTGCCAGCAGCTCGACTAGCGGGGTGAGCTCCTACAATGAGCAGTTCTTC. This chain joins TRBV11-1 and TRBJ2-1, with 11 bases identical to TRBD2. In germline, CDR1 is SGHAT, CDR2 FQDESV (reference sequence). With V trimmed by 4 bases and J by 0 bases, 5 bases remained unmatched. This CDR3 is 17 amino acids long.

V usage is TRBV30 and J usage is TRBJ2-1; 10 nucleotides line up with TRBD2. The CDR3 has 15 amino acids. J was trimmed by 0 bases and V by 3 bases; bases with no gene match: 2. Germline lookup yields CDR1 GTSNPN and CDR2 SVGIG (reference sequence). CDR3 in DNA: TGTGCCTGGAGAGCGGGAGGGGCCTCCTACAATGAGCAGTTCTTC. This gives the protein CAWRAGGASYNEQFF.

This clone was recorded only once. The chain couples TRBV25-1 to TRBJ2-1, with 7 bases lining up with TRBD1. The CDR3 runs 15 residues. Germline assignment: CDR1 MGHDK and CDR2 SYGVNS. V shed 3 bases and J 2 bases; nucleotides not matched to a gene: 4. The CDR3: CASSDRQGPYNEQFF. In DNA, the CDR3 is TGTGCCAGCAGTGATCGACAGGGTCCCTACAATGAGCAGTTCTTC.

The chain uses TRBV6-5 and TRBJ1-2, with a weak D call TRBD1 (6 bases). Trimming cost V 4 bases and J 6 bases, with 15 bases left between them. This CDR3 has 14 residues. CDR1 and CDR2 (germline): MNHEY, SVGAGI. CDR3 sequence (DNA): TGTGCCAGCAGTTCTGGAGACAGGCATAATGGCTACACCTTC. Its translation is CASSSGDRHNGYTF.

This clone was detected a few times. This chain joins TRBV19 and TRBJ2-5; TRBD1 agrees at 7 bases. The J segment lost 3 bases and the V segment lost 5 bases, leaving 3 bases of the junction unmatched. The CDR3 loop spans 13 amino acids. Germline lookup yields CDR1 LNHDA and CDR2 SQIVND (reference sequence). This chain's CDR3 is CASSSQGEETQYF. CDR3 coding DNA: TGTGCCAGTAGTTCGCAGGGGGAAGAGACCCAGTACTTC.

This chain uses TRBV7-2 with TRBJ1-3, with D hard to call. Trimming removed 1 base from V and 1 base from J, with 5 bases in between. CDR3 length equals 14 residues. Germline V CDR1 and CDR2: SGHTA, FQGNSA. The CDR3 loop reads CASSLGGSGNTIYF. As DNA, the CDR3 is TGTGCCAGCAGCTTAGGGGGATCTGGAAACACCATATATTTT.

The CDR3: CASSLGTGGGWGGYTF. CDR3 nucleotide sequence: TGTGCCAGCAGCTTAGGGACAGGGGGCGGTTGGGGTGGCTACACCTTC. V gene TRBV7-2 combines with J gene TRBJ1-2; 11 bases map to TRBD1. V lost 1 base, J lost 7 bases, and 8 bases stayed unmatched. The CDR3 runs to 16 residues. Germline CDR1 reads SGHTA; CDR2 reads FQGNSA.

In its sample, this clone was seen a few times. V gene TRBV2 combines with J gene TRBJ1-5, with D unresolved. With 3 bases removed from V and 1 base from J, the gap between germline ends came to 10 bases. Germline assignment: CDR1 SNHLY and CDR2 FYNNEI. This CDR3 has 15 amino acids. The CDR3 spells CASSDWVGSNQPQHF. The CDR3 bases are TGTGCCAGCAGTGATTGGGTGGGCAGCAATCAGCCCCAGCATTTT.

V usage is TRBV5-1 and J usage is TRBJ2-1; a possible D gene is TRBD2 (6 bases). Germline loops: CDR1 SGHRS, CDR2 YFSETQ. The V gene lost 1 base and the J gene lost 3 bases, with 11 bases spanning the gap. The CDR3 extends over 15 amino acids. The CDR3 loop reads CASSLPTSYYNEQFF. In nucleotides, the CDR3 is TGCGCCAGCAGCTTGCCAACTAGCTACTACAATGAGCAGTTCTTC.

This clone was counted a few times. The chain couples TRBV6-6 to TRBJ1-3, with D possibly being TRBD1 (6 bases). The CDR3 is 13 residues long. Germline lookup yields CDR1 MNHNY and CDR2 SVGAGI (reference sequence). The V end was cut by 6 bases, the J end by 4 bases, with 10 bases between. The CDR3 sequence: CASRAGEGNTIYF. DNA for the CDR3: TGTGCCAGCAGGGCAGGGGAAGGAAACACCATATATTTT.

A few counts support this clone. The V gene is TRBV7-2, the J gene TRBJ2-7, with TRBD1 identical over 7 bases. The ends lost 4 bases at V and 0 bases at J; junction bases unmatched: 9. CDR1 and CDR2 (germline): SGHTA, FQGNSA. This CDR3 contains 16 residues. CDR3 region: CASSSPGTANSYEQYF. The CDR3 DNA follows: TGTGCCAGCAGCTCACCTGGGACAGCTAACTCCTACGAGCAGTACTTC. Complete variable domain (other parts from reference TRBV7-2 and TRBJ2-7): GAGVSQSPSNKVTEKGKDVELRCDPISGHTALYWYRQSLGQGLEFLIYFQGNSAPDKSGLPSDRFSAERTGGSVSTLTIQRTQQEDSAVYLCASSSPGTANSYEQYFGPGTRLTVT.

The rearrangement joins TRBV10-3 to TRBJ2-5; 8 bases fit TRBD1. The V and J ends lost 2 bases and 5 bases, in that order; junction bases with no gene match: 7. The CDR3 has 15 residues. CDR1 is ENHRY and CDR2 is SYGVKD in the germline V gene. CDR3 protein: CAISELAGGGETQYF. The CDR3 DNA reads TGTGCCATCAGTGAGCTGGCAGGGGGCGGCGAGACCCAGTACTTC.

The chain combines TRBV7-6 with TRBJ2-2, with D unresolved. This CDR3 is built from 16 residues. The V gene's germline CDR1 is SGHVS and CDR2 FNYEAQ. V was cut by 5 bases and J by 2 bases, with 15 bases left in between. The CDR3 DNA follows: TGTGCCAGCAGCATCCATTTGGCTGAAAACACCGGGGAGCTGTTTTTT. Protein product: CASSIHLAENTGELFF.

The chain couples TRBV7-6 to TRBJ2-7, with 8 bases that match TRBD2. CDR1 SGHVS and CDR2 FNYEAQ come from the germline V gene. CDR3 length: 15 amino acids. V lost 1 base and J lost 4; bases outside the gene matches: 6. CDR3 region: CASSLVPSGSYEQYF. CDR3 in DNA: TGTGCCAGCAGCTTAGTACCCAGCGGGAGTTACGAGCAGTACTTC.